This T cell receptor (beta chain) comes out of a study of blood T cells in healthy people across ages. Isolated per sample were at least 7 million PBMCs. Looked up from germline, CDR1 is SGHKS and CDR2 is YYEKEE (reference sequence). The CDR3 runs 12 residues. Through a sample-barcoded 5' primer and a J-beta primer mix, a second PCR was run for about 7 to 12 cycles. TCRdb reprocessed the 5' RACE reads via MiXCR and lists one record per CDR3 protein. The sample consists of some 940,000 distinct CDR3 sequences, approximately 32% of them appearing once. This clonotype has more than one count but fewer than ten. Relative to the germline gene, one junction end is altered; a read error may explain this. These data are also associated with another study on T cells of mothers and their children. That study reports: In the second PCR, M1S primer introduced barcodes and 2-4 random bases. Per mother, over 8.5 million TCR beta CDR3 reads were obtained; per child, around 2.9 million.

The chain carries TRBV5-5 and TRBJ1-4; unclear D gene. What was sequenced was blood. The sequence was obtained from a woman aged 35 to 49 in good health. The CDR3 loop reads CASSSTSEKLFF. The DNA for the CDR3 is TGTGCCAGCAGCTCCACTAGTGAAAAACTGTTTTTT.